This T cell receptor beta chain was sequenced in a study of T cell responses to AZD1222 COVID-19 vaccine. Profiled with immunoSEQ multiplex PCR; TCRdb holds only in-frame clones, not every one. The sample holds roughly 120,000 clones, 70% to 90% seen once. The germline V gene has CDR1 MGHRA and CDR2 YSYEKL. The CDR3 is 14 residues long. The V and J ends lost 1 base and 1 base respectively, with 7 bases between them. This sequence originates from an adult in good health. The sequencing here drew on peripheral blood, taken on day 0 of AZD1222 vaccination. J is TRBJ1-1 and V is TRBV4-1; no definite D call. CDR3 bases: TGCGCCAGCAGCCAAGTACCGGGGAACACTGAAGCTTTCTTT. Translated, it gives CASSQVPGNTEAFF.